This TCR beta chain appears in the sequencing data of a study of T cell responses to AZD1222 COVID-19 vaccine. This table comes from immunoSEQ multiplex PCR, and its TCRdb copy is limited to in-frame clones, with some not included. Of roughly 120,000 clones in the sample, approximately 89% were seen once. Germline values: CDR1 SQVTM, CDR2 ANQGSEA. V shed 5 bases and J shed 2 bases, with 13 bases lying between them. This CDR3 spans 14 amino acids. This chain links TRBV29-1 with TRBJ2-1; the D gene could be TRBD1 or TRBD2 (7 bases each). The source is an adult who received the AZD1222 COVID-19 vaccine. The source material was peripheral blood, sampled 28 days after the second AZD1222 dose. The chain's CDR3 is CSVSQGGAYNEQFF. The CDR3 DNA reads TGCAGCGTTAGTCAGGGGGGGGCCTACAATGAGCAGTTCTTC.